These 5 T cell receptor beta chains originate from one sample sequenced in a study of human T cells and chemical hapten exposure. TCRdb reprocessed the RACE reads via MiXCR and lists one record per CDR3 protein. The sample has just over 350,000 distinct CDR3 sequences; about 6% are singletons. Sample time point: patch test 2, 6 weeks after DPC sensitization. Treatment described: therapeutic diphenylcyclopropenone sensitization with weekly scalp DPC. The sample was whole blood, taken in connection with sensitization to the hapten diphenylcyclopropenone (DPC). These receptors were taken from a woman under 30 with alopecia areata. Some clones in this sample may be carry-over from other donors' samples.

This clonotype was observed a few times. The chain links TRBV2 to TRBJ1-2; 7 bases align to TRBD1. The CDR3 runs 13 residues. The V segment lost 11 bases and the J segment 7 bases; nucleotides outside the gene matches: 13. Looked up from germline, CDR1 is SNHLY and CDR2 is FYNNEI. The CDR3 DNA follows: TGTGCCGAACAATCGGGGGACAGCGTTGGCTACACCTTC. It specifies CAEQSGDSVGYTF.

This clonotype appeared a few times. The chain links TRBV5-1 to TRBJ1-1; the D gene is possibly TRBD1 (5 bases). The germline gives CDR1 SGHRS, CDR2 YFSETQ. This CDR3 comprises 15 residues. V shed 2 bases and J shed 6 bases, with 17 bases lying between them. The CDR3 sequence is CASSFGGNFGAEAFF. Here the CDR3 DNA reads TGCGCCAGCAGCTTTGGGGGTAACTTCGGGGCTGAAGCTTTCTTT.

CDR3 in amino acids: CASSQVLRASEAFF. For the CDR3, the DNA is TGCGCCAGCAGCCAAGTCCTGAGGGCGTCGGAAGCTTTCTTT. The chain couples TRBV4-3 to TRBJ1-1, with D unresolved. CDR3 length equals 14 residues. With 1 base removed from V and 8 bases from J, the gap between germline ends came to 14 bases. Germline V gives CDR1 LGHNA, CDR2 YSLEER.

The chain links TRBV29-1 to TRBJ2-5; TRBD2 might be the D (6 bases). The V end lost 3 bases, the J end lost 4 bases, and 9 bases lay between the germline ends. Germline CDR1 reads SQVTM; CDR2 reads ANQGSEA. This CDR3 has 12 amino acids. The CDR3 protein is CSVDGSGETQYF. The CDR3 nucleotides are TGCAGCGTTGACGGGAGCGGAGAGACCCAGTACTTC.

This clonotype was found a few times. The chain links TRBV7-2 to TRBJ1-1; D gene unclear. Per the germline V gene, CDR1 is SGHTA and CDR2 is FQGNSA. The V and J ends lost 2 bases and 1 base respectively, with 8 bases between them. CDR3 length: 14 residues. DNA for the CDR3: TGTGCCAGCAGCTTATCATACGGGAACACTGAAGCTTTCTTT. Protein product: CASSLSYGNTEAFF.